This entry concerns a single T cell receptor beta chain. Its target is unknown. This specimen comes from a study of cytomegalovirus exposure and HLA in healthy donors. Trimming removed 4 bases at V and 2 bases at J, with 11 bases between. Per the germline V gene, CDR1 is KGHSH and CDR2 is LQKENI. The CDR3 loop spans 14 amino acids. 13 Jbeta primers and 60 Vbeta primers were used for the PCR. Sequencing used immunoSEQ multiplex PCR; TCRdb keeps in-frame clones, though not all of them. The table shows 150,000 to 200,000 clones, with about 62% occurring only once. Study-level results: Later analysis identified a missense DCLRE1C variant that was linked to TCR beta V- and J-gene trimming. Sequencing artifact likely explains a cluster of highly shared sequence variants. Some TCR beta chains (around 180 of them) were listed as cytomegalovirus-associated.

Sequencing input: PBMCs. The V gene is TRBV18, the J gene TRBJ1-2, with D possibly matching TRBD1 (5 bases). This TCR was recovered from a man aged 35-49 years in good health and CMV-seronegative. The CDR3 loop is CASSQDIGNYGYTF. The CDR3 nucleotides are TGTGCCAGCTCACAGGACATCGGCAACTATGGCTACACCTTC.